This T cell receptor (beta chain) is drawn from a study of blood T cell repertoires in COVID-19. Study context: Donors in the United States, Italy and Spain gave samples during acute or convalescent COVID-19. In each case, the material was cDNA or gDNA derived from T cells, B-cell-depleted T cells, or PBMCs.

Authors' data handling: Cell counts per sample came from amplifying reference gene primers. Clones were read by immunoSEQ multiplex PCR, and TCRdb kept only the in-frame ones, dropping some. Clone size and the V and J calls come from that table; the DNA yielded D and trimming. Here the sample spans around 450,000 clones, roughly 90% being singletons. The receptor's source is a woman aged 30 to 39 with acute or convalescent COVID-19. The sequenced material came from peripheral blood.

In nucleotides, the CDR3 is TGTGCCAGCAGCTCCGCGGACAGGGCGATCTACGAGCAGTACTTC. It specifies CASSSADRAIYEQYF. V is TRBV5-8 and J is TRBJ2-7; 8 bases agree with TRBD1. The V gene's germline CDR1 is SGHTS and CDR2 YDEGEE. The J segment lost 3 bases and the V segment lost 3 bases, leaving 8 bases of the junction unmatched. CDR3 length: 15 amino acids.